Below are 9 T cell receptor beta chains sequenced from a single sample in a study of blood T cell repertoires in COVID-19. Repertoires were generated with immunoSEQ multiplex PCR, while TCRdb's copy carries only in-frame clones and drops some. The sample lists about 380,000 clones, 80% to 90% occurring once. The material sequenced was PBMCs or T cells enriched from blood (not recorded which). All receptors come from a man aged 25 to 40 who had recovered from COVID-19.

The rearrangement links TRBV30 to TRBJ1-3; no reliable D call. V lost 3 bases and J lost 8, with 11 bases in between. CDR3 length: 12 residues. In germline, CDR1 is GTSNPN, CDR2 SVGIG (reference sequence). CDR3 loop: CAWRESYDTIYF. DNA for the CDR3: TGTGCCTGGAGGGAGTCTTACGACACCATATATTTT.

The CDR3 sequence: CASSLDMTRNQPQHF. CDR3 nucleotides: TGTGCCAGCAGCTTAGATATGACTCGCAATCAGCCCCAGCATTTT. This rearrangement joins TRBV7-9 to TRBJ1-5; D gene unclear. CDR1 and CDR2 from the germline V gene are SEHNR and FQNEAQ (reference sequence). V gave up 1 base and J gave up 2 bases, with 9 bases separating them. The CDR3 covers 15 residues.

The chain couples TRBV14 to TRBJ1-2, with no clear D. Germline loops: CDR1 SGHDN, CDR2 FVKESK. The CDR3 loop spans 12 amino acids. V was shortened by 4 bases and J by 8 bases, with 11 bases between the two germline ends. CDR3 residues: CASSPSGLGYTF. The CDR3, as DNA: TGTGCCAGCAGCCCCTCGGGGTTAGGCTACACCTTC.

The chain has TRBV6-5 and TRBJ1-1; 8 positions agree with TRBD1. The germline gives CDR1 MNHEY, CDR2 SVGAGI. V lost 4 bases to trimming and J lost 3 bases; unmatched junction nucleotides: 10. This CDR3 has 16 residues. CDR3 sequence: CASSSGGTGQYTEAFF. The DNA of the CDR3 is TGTGCCAGCAGTTCCGGGGGGACAGGACAATACACTGAAGCTTTCTTT.

The V and J genes are TRBV7-9 and TRBJ1-2; tentative D call: TRBD1 (5 bases). The CDR3 spans 13 residues. Germline CDR1 reads SEHNR; CDR2 reads FQNEAQ (reference sequence). V was shortened by 1 base and J by 2 bases, with 5 bases between the two germline ends. The CDR3 nucleotides are TGTGCCAGCAGCTTAGAGGGGAACTATGGCTACACCTTC. It specifies CASSLEGNYGYTF.

The gene calls are TRBV2 and TRBJ1-6; the D gene is possibly TRBD1 (6 bases). The CDR3 spans 15 residues. CDR1 SNHLY and CDR2 FYNNEI come from the germline V gene. V was cut by 7 bases and J by 7 bases, with 17 bases left in between. CDR3 residues: CASNPGDTENSPLHF. CDR3 nucleotides: TGTGCCAGCAACCCCGGGGACACTGAGAATTCACCCCTCCACTTT.

The rearrangement links TRBV5-6 to TRBJ2-2; D call uncertain. This CDR3 is built from 15 residues. The V and J ends lost 0 bases and 1 base respectively, with 7 bases between them. In germline, CDR1 is SGHDT, CDR2 YYEEEE. For the CDR3, the DNA is TGTGCCAGCAGCTTGGTCCCTTTGAACACCGGGGAGCTGTTTTTT. The encoded protein is CASSLVPLNTGELFF.

V and J are TRBV6-5 and TRBJ1-2; TRBD1 is a possible D gene (5 bases). This CDR3 comprises 11 residues. The V gene's germline CDR1 is MNHEY and CDR2 SVGAGI. Trimming shortened V by 6 bases and J by 5 bases, and 7 bases separated the two germline ends. The chain's CDR3 is CASRQGYGYTF. CDR3 DNA: TGTGCCAGCAGGCAGGGTTATGGCTACACCTTC.

The J gene is TRBJ1-1, the V gene TRBV4-1; 9 bases map to TRBD1. Germline V gene lookup returns CDR1 MGHRA and CDR2 YSYEKL. The CDR3 contains 14 residues. With V trimmed by 5 bases and J by 4 bases, 5 bases remained unmatched. DNA of the CDR3: TGCGCCAGCAGCGGCCTGACAGGGGGCACTGAAGCTTTCTTT. Amino acid sequence: CASSGLTGGTEAFF.